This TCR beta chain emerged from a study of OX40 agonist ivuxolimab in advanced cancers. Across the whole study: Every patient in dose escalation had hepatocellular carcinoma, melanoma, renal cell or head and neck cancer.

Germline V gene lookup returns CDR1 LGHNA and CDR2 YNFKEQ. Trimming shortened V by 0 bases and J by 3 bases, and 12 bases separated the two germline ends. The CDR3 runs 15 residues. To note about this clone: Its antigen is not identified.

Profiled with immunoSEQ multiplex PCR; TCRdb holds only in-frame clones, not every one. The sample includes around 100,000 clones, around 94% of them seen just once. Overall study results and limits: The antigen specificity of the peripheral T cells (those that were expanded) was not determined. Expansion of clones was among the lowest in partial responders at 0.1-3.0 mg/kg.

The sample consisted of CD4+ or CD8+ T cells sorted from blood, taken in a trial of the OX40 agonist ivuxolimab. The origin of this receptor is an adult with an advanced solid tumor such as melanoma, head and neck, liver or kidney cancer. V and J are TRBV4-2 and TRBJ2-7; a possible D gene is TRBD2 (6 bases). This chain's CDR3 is CASSQDKLAGYEQYF. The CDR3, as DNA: TGTGCCAGCAGCCAAGATAAACTAGCTGGCTACGAGCAGTACTTC.